One TCR beta chain is described in this entry. Germline V CDR1 and CDR2: DFQATT, SNEGSKA (reference sequence). Trimming cost V 4 bases and J 2 bases, with 12 bases left between them. This CDR3 has 14 residues. The data originate from a study of response to subunit inactivated influenza vaccine. One entry per CDR3 protein results from TCRdb running MiXCR on the RT-PCR reads. The table has fewer than 700,000 distinct CDR3 sequences, approximately 13% seen once. This TCR came from a man aged 50-59 years who received an inactivated influenza vaccine. Sequences were derived from PBMCs from blood, sampled about 40 days after vaccination. The chain has TRBV20-1 and TRBJ1-5; D is uncertain. In DNA, the CDR3 is TGCAGTGCTACGTCGGGATCCGGCAATCAGCCCCAGCATTTT. It is translated as CSATSGSGNQPQHF.